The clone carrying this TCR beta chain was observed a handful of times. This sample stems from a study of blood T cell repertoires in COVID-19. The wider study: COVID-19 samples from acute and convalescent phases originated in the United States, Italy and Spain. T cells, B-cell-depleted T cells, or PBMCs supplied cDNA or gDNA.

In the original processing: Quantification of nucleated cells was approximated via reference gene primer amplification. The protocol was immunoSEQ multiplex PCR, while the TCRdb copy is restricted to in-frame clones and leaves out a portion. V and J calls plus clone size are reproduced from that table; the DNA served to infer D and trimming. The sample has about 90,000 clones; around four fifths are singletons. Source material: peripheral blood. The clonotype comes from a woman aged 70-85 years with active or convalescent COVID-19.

The DNA for the CDR3 is TGTGCCAGCACCCGTGATAATTCACCCCTCCACTTT. Its translation: CASTRDNSPLHF. This rearrangement joins TRBV7-9 to TRBJ1-6; D gene unclear. Germline V gene data show CDR1 as SEHNR and CDR2 as FQNEAQ (reference sequence). The CDR3 is 12 amino acids. V was cut by 7 bases and J by 5 bases, with 6 bases left in between.